A single sample gave rise to the 29 T cell receptor beta chains below, sequenced in a study of blood T cell repertoires in COVID-19 (dated by TCRdb to 2018 to 2021). Library construction relied on the immunoSEQ multiplex PCR assay. In TCRdb, the immuneACCESS table is reduced to in-frame sequences with V and J assigned. These tables do not hold every clone; where another copy was compared, an unresolved V gene accounts for under half, and the others remain unexplained. This sample is represented by 150,000 to 200,000 clones; under 85% of them were singletons. The biggest ten clones account for around 7.3% of the sample. Material: peripheral blood. These receptors came from a woman in her 70s with COVID-19, enrolled during active disease.

V gene TRBV28 combines with J gene TRBJ1-6; unclear D gene. V was clipped by 5 bases and J by 18 bases, with 14 bases between them. CDR1 MDHEN and CDR2 SYDVKM come from the germline V gene. The CDR3 covers 11 residues. CDR3 residues: CASSVDTATHF. The CDR3 DNA follows: TGTGCCAGCAGTGTCGACACGGCAACCCACTTT.

The gene calls are TRBV19 and TRBJ1-6; possibly TRBD1 for D (5 bases). The germline V and J ends were trimmed by 6 bases and 7 bases, with 16 bases remaining between them. Looked up from germline, CDR1 is LNHDA and CDR2 is SQIVND (reference sequence). The CDR3 length is 15 residues. The CDR3 region is CASSRKGPENSPLHF. Written as DNA, the CDR3 is TGTGCCAGTAGCCGAAAGGGGCCAGAAAATTCACCCCTCCACTTT.

The chain has TRBV7-9 and TRBJ2-1; the match to TRBD2 covers 11 bases. With V trimmed by 5 bases and J by 5 bases, 11 bases remained unmatched. Germline-derived CDR1 and CDR2 are SEHNR and FQNEAQ (reference sequence). The CDR3 runs 17 residues. The DNA of the CDR3 is TGTGCCAGCAGCCCGGGGACTAGCGGATCCGTAGACAATGAGCAGTTCTTC. Translation: CASSPGTSGSVDNEQFF. The full variable domain, with the rest looked up from reference TRBV7-9 and TRBJ2-1, is DTGVSQNPRHKITKRGQNVTFRCDPISEHNRLYWYRQTLGQGPEFLTYFQNEAQLEKSRLLSDRFSAERPKGSFSTLEIQRTEQGDSAMYLCASSPGTSGSVDNEQFFGPGTRLTVL.

This clone was recorded only once. V gene TRBV7-9 combines with J gene TRBJ1-1; 11 nucleotides align to TRBD1. There are 15 residues in the CDR3. V lost 5 bases and J lost 1; bases outside the gene matches: 3. Germline V gene data show CDR1 as SEHNR and CDR2 as FQNEAQ (reference sequence). The chain's CDR3 is CASSVGTGGNTEAFF. As DNA, the CDR3 is TGTGCCAGCAGCGTAGGGACAGGGGGGAACACTGAAGCTTTCTTT.

This chain connects TRBV20-1 to TRBJ2-3; tentatively, D is TRBD2 (6 bases). This CDR3 contains 16 residues. V lost 3 bases and J lost 0, with 16 bases in between. Looked up from germline, CDR1 is DFQATT and CDR2 is SNEGSKA (reference sequence). CDR3 in amino acids: CSASLAGHTSTDTQYF. Here the CDR3 DNA reads TGCAGTGCTAGTTTGGCGGGGCATACTAGCACAGATACGCAGTATTTT.

The CDR3 is CASSQYTGYEQYF. CDR3 nucleotide sequence: TGCGCCAGCAGCCAATACACCGGGTACGAGCAGTACTTC. This chain connects TRBV4-3 to TRBJ2-7; D is undetermined. The CDR3 length is 13 residues. Trimming removed 2 bases at V and 4 bases at J, with 9 bases between. Germline V gene data show CDR1 as LGHNA and CDR2 as YSLEER.

The chain is built from TRBV5-1 and TRBJ1-4; 8 nucleotides match TRBD1. Germline V gives CDR1 SGHRS, CDR2 YFSETQ. The CDR3 loop spans 13 amino acids. After removal of 5 bases from V and 8 bases from J, the junction contained 5 bases not matched to a gene. This CDR3 is CASSTGGSEKLFF. The CDR3 DNA sequence: TGCGCCAGCAGTACAGGGGGATCAGAAAAACTGTTTTTT.

The chain recombines TRBV5-1 with TRBJ2-1; D is unclear. V gave up 4 bases and J gave up 7 bases, with 9 bases separating them. The length of the CDR3 is 12 residues. Germline-derived CDR1 and CDR2 are SGHRS and YFSETQ. The CDR3 sequence: CASSAAGNEQFF. The CDR3 DNA follows: TGCGCCAGCAGCGCGGCCGGGAATGAGCAGTTCTTC.

V and J are TRBV11-2 and TRBJ1-1, with 9 bases fitting TRBD1. The CDR3 extends over 16 amino acids. V was clipped by 2 bases and J by 6 bases; unmatched bases: 10. Germline CDR1 SGHAT, CDR2 FQNNGV. CDR3 bases: TGTGCCAGCAGCTTAAGCCCGGGACAGGGTTTTTCTGAAGCTTTCTTT. This encodes CASSLSPGQGFSEAFF. The full variable domain, rest sourced from reference TRBV11-2 and TRBJ1-1, is EAGVAQSPRYKIIEKRQSVAFWCNPISGHATLYWYQQILGQGPKLLIQFQNNGVVDDSQLPKDRFSAERLKGVDSTLKIQPAKLEDSAVYLCASSLSPGQGFSEAFFGQGTRLTVV.

This chain joins TRBV4-1 and TRBJ1-5; D remains ambiguous. This CDR3 is 18 amino acids long. Germline CDR1 MGHRA, CDR2 YSYEKL. The ends were cut back, 0 bases at V and 0 bases at J, with 15 bases in the middle. In DNA, the CDR3 is TGCGCCAGCAGCCAAGATGAATCGGCAGGCTATAGCAATCAGCCCCAGCATTTT. Its protein is CASSQDESAGYSNQPQHF.

The chain has TRBV7-2 and TRBJ2-5; 9 bases agree with TRBD2. The CDR3 has 18 residues. Germline-derived CDR1 and CDR2 are SGHTA and FQGNSA. V shed 0 bases and J 4 bases; nucleotides not matched to a gene: 12. CDR3 sequence reads: CASSLAGLAGRSGETQYF. CDR3 DNA: TGTGCCAGCAGCTTAGCGGGGCTAGCGGGAAGGTCCGGAGAGACCCAGTACTTC.

The CDR3 spells CASSQERTAGNTIYF. Here the CDR3 DNA reads TGTGCCAGCAGCCAAGAAAGGACAGCTGGAAACACCATATATTTT. This sequence joins TRBV4-2 and TRBJ1-3; tentatively, D is TRBD1 (6 bases). The CDR3 has 15 amino acids. V lost 0 bases, J lost 2 bases, and 8 bases lay in between. The germline V gene has CDR1 LGHNA and CDR2 YNFKEQ.

The V gene is TRBV5-5, the J gene TRBJ2-2; the match to TRBD2 covers 8 bases. V lost 4 bases, J lost 2 bases, and 10 bases stayed unmatched. The V gene's germline CDR1 is SGHKS and CDR2 YYEKEE (reference sequence). This CDR3 is built from 17 residues. The CDR3 DNA is TGTGCCAGCAGCGTAGGAACTAGCGGCAGCAACACCGGGGAGCTGTTTTTT. Its translation is CASSVGTSGSNTGELFF.

This clone turned up a few times. The chain joins TRBV7-8 to TRBJ2-7, with 7 bases fitting TRBD2. CDR1 and CDR2 from the germline V gene are SGHVS and FQNEAQ. The ends lost 1 base at V and 1 base at J; junction bases unmatched: 4. CDR3 length equals 15 residues. For the CDR3, the DNA is TGTGCCAGCAGCTTAGTTCGGGGGGTGTCCTACGAGCAGTACTTC. Protein: CASSLVRGVSYEQYF.

The J gene is TRBJ2-1, the V gene TRBV9; 8 bases agree with TRBD2. This CDR3 contains 14 residues. V was pared by 2 bases and J by 9 bases, with 7 bases of the junction left unmatched. Germline V gene lookup returns CDR1 SGDLS and CDR2 YYNGEE. The CDR3 DNA reads as TGTGCCAGCAGCGTCCAGCGGGCGGGGGGTGAGCAGTTCTTC. It encodes CASSVQRAGGEQFF. Based on the CDR3 plus reference TRBV9 and TRBJ2-1, the full variable domain is DSGVTQTPKHLITATGQRVTLRCSPRSGDLSVYWYQQSLDQGLQFLIQYYNGEERAKGNILERFSAQQFPDLHSELNLSSLELGDSALYFCASSVQRAGGEQFFGPGTRLTVL.

The rearrangement uses TRBV10-2 and TRBJ2-2; 7 nucleotides line up with TRBD2. This CDR3 is 16 amino acids long. The V gene end was trimmed by 2 bases and the J gene end by 4 bases; junction bases not matched to a gene: 7. Germline V gene sequence: CDR1 WSHSY, CDR2 SAAADI. CDR3 region: CASSEKWTRGTGELFF. DNA of the CDR3: TGCGCCAGCAGTGAGAAATGGACTAGAGGCACCGGGGAGCTGTTTTTT.

V and J are TRBV28 and TRBJ1-1; TRBD1 is a possible D gene (5 bases). Per germline, CDR1 MDHEN and CDR2 SYDVKM. Trimming took 3 bases from V and 1 from J, leaving 9 bases between them. There are 14 residues in the CDR3. CDR3 sequence (DNA): TGTGCCAGCAGTTTGCCCAGGGCGAACACTGAAGCTTTCTTT. Protein sequence: CASSLPRANTEAFF.

Only a few counts were recorded for this clone. The chain joins TRBV19 to TRBJ2-3; D may be TRBD2 (5 bases). The V gene lost 6 bases and the J gene lost 0 bases, with 10 bases spanning the gap. Germline CDR1 reads LNHDA; CDR2 reads SQIVND (reference sequence). The CDR3 extends over 14 amino acids. CDR3 region: CASRREPSTDTQYF. Written as DNA, the CDR3 is TGTGCCAGTAGAAGGGAGCCTAGCACAGATACGCAGTATTTT.

This clone was detected only once. In the same sample, other DNA sequences code for this CDR3. This chain joins TRBV18 and TRBJ1-2; D unresolved. Germline V lookup: CDR1 KGHSH, CDR2 LQKENI. This CDR3 is built from 13 residues. V gave up 3 bases and J gave up 2 bases, with 7 bases separating them. CDR3 nucleotide sequence: TGTGCCAGCTCACCCGGGGAGAACTATGGCTACACCTTC. This sequence encodes CASSPGENYGYTF.

The chain uses TRBV18 and TRBJ1-1; D remains unclear. The germline gives CDR1 KGHSH, CDR2 LQKENI. The CDR3 has 14 amino acids. With 4 bases removed from V and 3 bases from J, the gap between germline ends came to 12 bases. CDR3 in amino acids: CASSLQEAHTEAFF. DNA of the CDR3: TGTGCCAGCTCACTTCAGGAGGCCCACACTGAAGCTTTCTTT.

This clone has a single count. This rearrangement joins TRBV13 to TRBJ2-3; tentative D call: TRBD1 (7 bases). Trimming pared 5 bases from V and 3 bases from J, leaving 15 bases between. CDR1 and CDR2 (germline): PRHDT, FYEKMQ (reference sequence). The CDR3 is 15 amino acids. In nucleotides, the CDR3 is TGTGCCAGCAGCATCAGACAGGGAGGAACAGATACGCAGTATTTT. Translating it yields CASSIRQGGTDTQYF.

The chain carries TRBV18 and TRBJ1-2; perhaps TRBD1 as D (5 bases). The germline V gene encodes CDR1 KGHSH and CDR2 LQKENI. This CDR3 has 15 residues. Trimming removed 3 bases from V and 8 bases from J, with 19 bases in between. As DNA, the CDR3 is TGTGCCAGCTCACCGGGGCCAGGAGTTATTGGCGGCTACACCTTC. This translates into CASSPGPGVIGGYTF.

This chain links TRBV5-6 with TRBJ1-2, with a weak D call TRBD1 (5 bases). CDR1 and CDR2 (germline): SGHDT, YYEEEE. V was clipped by 6 bases and J by 5 bases, with 14 bases between them. The CDR3 contains 13 residues. CDR3 in DNA: TGTGCCAGCAACTCGTGGGGCGGTTATGGCTACACCTTC. Translation: CASNSWGGYGYTF.

This clone was seen more than once but under ten times. This chain joins TRBV4-2 and TRBJ1-3; D uncertain. This CDR3 comprises 15 residues. Per germline, CDR1 LGHNA and CDR2 YNFKEQ. V shed 1 base and J shed 2 bases, with 9 bases lying between them. The CDR3 is CASSQVRFPGNTIYF. The DNA of the CDR3 is TGTGCCAGCAGCCAAGTCAGATTCCCTGGAAACACCATATATTTT.

This sequence joins TRBV7-2 and TRBJ2-1, with D tentatively TRBD2 (5 bases). The CDR3 has 15 amino acids. Between the trimmed V and J ends, which lost 5 bases and 12 bases, there was a span of 23 bases. Germline CDR1 and CDR2: SGHTA and FQGNSA. DNA for the CDR3: TGTGCCAGCAGCCCGACTCGTTTTGGCACTAGAGGGCAGTTCTTC. Its translation is CASSPTRFGTRGQFF. Full variable domain (outside the CDR3, taken from reference TRBV7-2 and TRBJ2-1): GAGVSQSPSNKVTEKGKDVELRCDPISGHTALYWYRQSLGQGLEFLIYFQGNSAPDKSGLPSDRFSAERTGGSVSTLTIQRTQQEDSAVYLCASSPTRFGTRGQFFGPGTRLTVL.

V gene TRBV19 combines with J gene TRBJ2-1; D is uncertain. The CDR3 runs to 14 residues. The V and J ends lost 4 bases and 0 bases respectively, with 7 bases between them. Germline CDR1 and CDR2: LNHDA and SQIVND (reference sequence). The CDR3 DNA sequence: TGTGCCAGTAGTAAAAGCTTCTCCTACAATGAGCAGTTCTTC. Translated: CASSKSFSYNEQFF.

The chain uses TRBV7-2 and TRBJ1-2, with D hard to call. The V end lost 3 bases, the J end lost 2 bases, and 4 bases lay between the germline ends. The CDR3 has 12 residues. Germline V gene data show CDR1 as SGHTA and CDR2 as FQGNSA. CDR3 sequence reads: CASSFLNYGYTF. CDR3 DNA sequence: TGTGCCAGCAGCTTCCTGAACTATGGCTACACCTTC.

This clone was seen a few times. This chain uses TRBV4-2 with TRBJ2-7; possible D gene TRBD2, 6 bases. The CDR3 runs 12 residues. The ends were cut back, 1 base at V and 6 bases at J, with 7 bases in the middle. Germline lookup yields CDR1 LGHNA and CDR2 YNFKEQ. CDR3 sequence (DNA): TGTGCCAGCAGCCAAGCGGGGGTCGAGCAGTACTTC. Its protein product is CASSQAGVEQYF.

The rearrangement uses TRBV6-5 and TRBJ2-3, with TRBD2 matching 9 bases. This CDR3 contains 13 residues. V gave up 7 bases and J gave up 5 bases; unmatched junction bases: 4. Germline V gene sequence: CDR1 MNHEY, CDR2 SVGAGI. CDR3 coding DNA: TGTGCCAGCACTAGCGGGGACCGAGATACGCAGTATTTT. It codes for CASTSGDRDTQYF.